These T cell receptor beta chains were read from a single sample in a study of blood T cell repertoires in COVID-19. TCRdb keeps only in-frame clones here, not all; method: immunoSEQ multiplex PCR. The data show about 160,000 clones, 70% to 90% seen once. Sequencing was performed on peripheral blood. All receptors come from a man aged 35 to 55 with acute or convalescent COVID-19. CDR3s include the opening cysteine and the closing phenylalanine or tryptophan. The order of the fields is J gene, clone size, CDR3 length, D gene, V gene, CDR3 protein, CDR3 DNA. A D gene is named only where the DNA matches it firmly. Rows may omit the clone size; those that give it use once, few, many or a size class.

J: TRBJ2-2; size: .; length: 15; D: TRBD1; V: TRBV5-1; CDR3: CASSPNRGRAGELFF; DNA: TGCGCCAGCAGCCCCAACAGGGGGCGAGCCGGGGAGCTGTTTTTT
J: TRBJ2-5; size: .; length: 16; D: TRBD2; V: TRBV27; CDR3: CASSLGGLVIGETQYF; DNA: TGTGCCAGCAGTTTGGGGGGACTAGTGATTGGGGAGACCCAGTACTTC
J: TRBJ2-1; size: .; length: 14; D: .; V: TRBV19; CDR3: CASKRGGFDNEQFF; DNA: TGTGCCAGTAAGCGTGGAGGGTTCGACAATGAGCAGTTCTTC
J: TRBJ2-3; size: .; length: 16; D: TRBD2; V: TRBV5-1; CDR3: CASSLATSGRGDTQYF; DNA: TGCGCCAGCAGCTTGGCGACTAGCGGAAGGGGAGATACGCAGTATTTT
J: TRBJ1-3; size: .; length: 14; D: .; V: TRBV7-9; CDR3: CASSRGGAGNTIYF; DNA: TGTGCCAGCAGCCGCGGGGGGGCTGGAAACACCATATATTTT
J: TRBJ2-2; size: .; length: 14; D: .; V: TRBV5-1; CDR3: CASSLIPDTGELFF; DNA: TGCGCCAGCAGCTTAATCCCTGACACCGGGGAGCTGTTTTTT
J: TRBJ1-1; size: .; length: 13; D: .; V: TRBV3-1/TRBV3-2; CDR3: CASSQLGTFEAFF; DNA: TGTGCCAGCAGCCAATTGGGGACATTTGAAGCTTTCTTT
J: TRBJ2-5; size: .; length: 16; D: TRBD2; V: TRBV5-4; CDR3: CASSSGLAGTLRTQYF; DNA: TGTGCCAGCAGTTCCGGACTAGCGGGGACCTTAAGGACCCAGTACTTC
J: TRBJ2-7; size: .; length: 12; D: .; V: TRBV28; CDR3: CASSRPAYEQYF; DNA: TGTGCCAGCAGTCGCCCGGCCTACGAGCAGTACTTC
J: TRBJ2-7; size: .; length: 15; D: TRBD1; V: TRBV5-1; CDR3: CASSLALGQTYEQYF; DNA: TGCGCCAGCAGCTTGGCCTTGGGACAGACCTACGAGCAGTACTTC
J: TRBJ1-6; size: .; length: 14; D: .; V: TRBV28; CDR3: CASRPGGTNSPLHF; DNA: TGTGCCAGCAGGCCGGGAGGTACCAATTCACCCCTCCACTTT
J: TRBJ2-7; size: .; length: 13; D: .; V: TRBV12-3/TRBV12-4; CDR3: CASSLSQGYEQYF; DNA: TGTGCCAGCAGTCTATCACAGGGCTACGAGCAGTACTTC
J: TRBJ1-1; size: .; length: 14; D: .; V: TRBV27; CDR3: CASSPFPPGWEAFF; DNA: TGTGCCAGCAGTCCATTCCCCCCCGGGTGGGAAGCTTTCTTT
J: TRBJ2-1; size: .; length: 13; D: TRBD2; V: TRBV6-5; CDR3: CASSYSSGREQFF; DNA: TGTGCCAGCAGTTACTCTAGCGGGCGAGAGCAGTTCTTC
J: TRBJ2-3; size: .; length: 16; D: TRBD2; V: TRBV14; CDR3: CASSQIRGGDTDTQYF; DNA: TGTGCCAGCAGCCAAATACGCGGGGGGGATACAGATACGCAGTATTTT
J: TRBJ1-1; size: .; length: 16; D: .; V: TRBV6-5; CDR3: CASSYQISGLGTEAFF; DNA: TGTGCCAGCAGTTACCAGATTTCGGGGTTGGGGACTGAAGCTTTCTTT
J: TRBJ2-1; size: .; length: 15; D: TRBD2; V: TRBV11-1; CDR3: CASSLLPRGDNEQFF; DNA: TGTGCCAGCAGTCTTCTTCCTCGGGGGGACAATGAGCAGTTCTTC
J: TRBJ2-1; size: .; length: 13; D: TRBD2; V: TRBV12-3/TRBV12-4; CDR3: CASSFGGRNEQFF; DNA: TGTGCCAGCAGTTTTGGCGGGAGGAATGAGCAGTTCTTC
J: TRBJ2-7; size: .; length: 15; D: .; V: TRBV5-8; CDR3: CASSSPGLLSYEQYF; DNA: TGTGCCAGCAGTTCCCCGGGACTGCTATCCTACGAGCAGTACTTC
J: TRBJ2-3; size: few; length: 13; D: .; V: TRBV6-5; CDR3: CATLPILTDTQYF; DNA: TGTGCCACCTTGCCTATTCTCACAGATACGCAGTATTTT
J: TRBJ1-3; size: few; length: 16; D: .; V: TRBV27; CDR3: CASSLSGTRQGNTIYF; DNA: TGTGCCAGCAGTTTATCAGGGACAAGGCAAGGGAACACCATATATTTT
J: TRBJ2-5; size: .; length: 14; D: .; V: TRBV7-2; CDR3: CASSLAGTQETQYF; DNA: TGTGCCAGCAGCCTCGCCGGGACACAAGAGACCCAGTACTTC
J: TRBJ1-5; size: .; length: 15; D: .; V: TRBV5-8; CDR3: CASSLEAGLYQPQHF; DNA: TGTGCCAGCAGCCTCGAGGCGGGGTTGTATCAGCCCCAGCATTTT
J: TRBJ1-2; size: .; length: 13; D: TRBD1; V: TRBV10-3; CDR3: CAIRRGQRYGYTF; DNA: TGTGCCATCAGGAGGGGACAGCGCTATGGCTACACCTTC
J: TRBJ2-7; size: once; length: 13; D: .; V: TRBV2; CDR3: CASKTRDTREQYF; DNA: TGTGCCAGCAAAACCCGGGACACAAGAGAGCAGTACTTC
J: TRBJ2-3; size: .; length: 15; D: .; V: TRBV7-3; CDR3: CASSHGGSPTDTQYF; DNA: TGTGCCAGCAGCCACGGGGGATCCCCAACAGATACGCAGTATTTT
J: TRBJ2-1; size: .; length: 15; D: .; V: TRBV24-1; CDR3: CATSGHKEEDNEQFF; DNA: TGTGCCACCAGTGGCCACAAAGAGGAGGACAATGAGCAGTTCTTC
J: TRBJ2-3; size: .; length: 13; D: TRBD1; V: TRBV7-2; CDR3: CASSAQGADTQYF; DNA: TGTGCCAGCAGCGCACAGGGGGCAGATACGCAGTATTTT
J: TRBJ1-2; size: .; length: 13; D: .; V: TRBV12-3/TRBV12-4; CDR3: CASSLVPSTGYTF; DNA: TGTGCCAGCAGTTTGGTCCCTAGCACAGGCTACACCTTC
J: TRBJ2-3; size: .; length: 16; D: TRBD1; V: TRBV9; CDR3: CASSVGLGQVRDTQYF; DNA: TGTGCCAGCAGCGTAGGATTAGGACAGGTGAGGGATACGCAGTATTTT
J: TRBJ1-1; size: .; length: 14; D: .; V: TRBV28; CDR3: CASSLDQGVTEAFF; DNA: TGTGCCAGCAGTTTAGACCAGGGTGTCACTGAAGCTTTCTTT
J: TRBJ2-2; size: once; length: 13; D: .; V: TRBV12-3/TRBV12-4; CDR3: CASDRGGTGELFF; DNA: TGTGCCAGCGACCGAGGGGGAACCGGGGAGCTGTTTTTT
J: TRBJ1-2; size: .; length: 14; D: .; V: TRBV24-1; CDR3: CATSGQGSNYGYTF; DNA: TGTGCCACCAGTGGCCAGGGGTCTAACTATGGCTACACCTTC
J: TRBJ1-1; size: .; length: 14; D: .; V: TRBV2; CDR3: CASKIQGSNTEAFF; DNA: TGTGCCAGCAAAATACAGGGATCGAACACTGAAGCTTTCTTT
J: TRBJ2-7; size: .; length: 15; D: .; V: TRBV5-1; CDR3: CASSLAPDYNYEQYF; DNA: TGCGCCAGCAGCTTGGCCCCCGACTACAACTACGAGCAGTACTTC
J: TRBJ2-7; size: few; length: 16; D: .; V: TRBV14; CDR3: CASSQAQGSLTYEQYF; DNA: TGTGCCAGCAGCCAAGCCCAGGGTTCGTTAACCTACGAGCAGTACTTC
J: TRBJ1-2; size: .; length: 15; D: .; V: TRBV5-1; CDR3: CASRRRTDENYGYTF; DNA: TGCGCCAGCAGACGTCGGACAGATGAGAACTATGGCTACACCTTC
J: TRBJ1-4; size: .; length: 14; D: .; V: TRBV11-2; CDR3: CASSFTGANEKLFF; DNA: TGTGCCAGCAGCTTTACTGGAGCTAATGAAAAACTGTTTTTT
J: TRBJ2-3; size: .; length: 16; D: TRBD1; V: TRBV5-6; CDR3: CASSFRDSYPTDTQYF; DNA: TGTGCCAGCAGCTTTAGGGACAGCTACCCCACAGATACGCAGTATTTT
J: TRBJ2-1; size: .; length: 15; D: .; V: TRBV11-2; CDR3: CASSLDRGNYNEQFF; DNA: TGTGCCAGCAGCTTAGACAGGGGAAACTACAATGAGCAGTTCTTC
J: TRBJ1-4; size: .; length: 14; D: .; V: TRBV5-1; CDR3: CASSSLDSVPKLFF; DNA: TGCGCCAGCAGCTCGCTCGACTCCGTGCCGAAACTGTTTTTT
J: TRBJ2-7; size: once; length: 13; D: TRBD1; V: TRBV12-3/TRBV12-4; CDR3: CASRRDSSYEQYF; DNA: TGTGCCAGCAGAAGGGACAGCTCCTACGAGCAGTACTTC